The present TCR beta chain was sequenced within a study of beta chain features in type 1 diabetes. The CDR3 length is 15 residues. Germline trimming cut 0 bases from V and 3 bases from J; bases unmatched to any gene: 3. CDR1 and CDR2 (germline): SGHRS, YFSETQ. Since all of the isolated RNA was reverse transcribed, expressed TCRB transcripts were what got sequenced. Naive, central memory and regulatory T cell samples yielded about 4 million reads on average. Libraries were prepared by immunoSEQ multiplex PCR; TCRdb keeps only in-frame clonotypes and omits some of them. The sample includes about 250,000 clones, 12% to 15% seen only once; the top ten take more than 0.02%. A few counts support this clone.

This TCR came from a woman in her thirties or forties in good health. Source material: naive CD4+ T cells from blood. The rearrangement uses TRBV5-1 and TRBJ2-7; the match to TRBD1 covers 10 bases. The CDR3 region is CASSLGTGGFYEQYF. For the CDR3, the DNA is TGCGCCAGCAGCTTGGGGACAGGGGGTTTCTACGAGCAGTACTTC.